This record covers a single TCR beta chain. No antigen is known for it. The CDR3 contains 17 residues. Deletions cut 3 bases from V and 0 bases from J, with 12 bases between. Germline-derived CDR1 and CDR2 are KGHSH and LQKENI. This sample is part of a study of cytomegalovirus exposure and HLA in healthy donors. Study details: The Caucasian-associated ancestry cluster held around 76% of 350 to 450 genotyped donors.

The PCR contained 60 Vbeta and 13 Jbeta primers. In the authors' methods: Later, 65 million to 85 million unique TCR beta chains were counted in an analysis, and roughly 10 million of them were shared. Data came from immunoSEQ multiplex PCR; TCRdb stores just in-frame clones and leaves some out. The DNA gave D and trimming, while V, J and clone size come from that table. The table has 85,000 to 110,000 clones, around two thirds seen once. Study findings and constraints: In a later analysis, at a false discovery rate of 0.05, fewer than 20,000 TCR beta sequences matched HLA alleles.

This receptor was identified in a woman aged 45 to 65 in good health and CMV-seronegative. The chain uses TRBV18 and TRBJ2-6; D is uncertain. The sequenced sample consisted of PBMCs. CDR3 bases: TGTGCCAGCTCACCTATTCCTACGCCCTCTGGGGCCAACGTCCTGACTTTC. Translation: CASSPIPTPSGANVLTF.